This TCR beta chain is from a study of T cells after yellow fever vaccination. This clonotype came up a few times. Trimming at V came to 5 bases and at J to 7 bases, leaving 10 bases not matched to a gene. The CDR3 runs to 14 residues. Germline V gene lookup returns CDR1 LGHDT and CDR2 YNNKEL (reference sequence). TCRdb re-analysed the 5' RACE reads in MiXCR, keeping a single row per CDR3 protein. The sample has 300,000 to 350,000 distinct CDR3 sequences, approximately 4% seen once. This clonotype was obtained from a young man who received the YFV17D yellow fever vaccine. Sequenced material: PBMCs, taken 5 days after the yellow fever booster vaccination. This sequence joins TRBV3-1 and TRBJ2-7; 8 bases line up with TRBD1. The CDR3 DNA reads TGTGCCAGCAGCTCGCGGACAGGGCCGAGTGAGCAGTACTTC. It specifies CASSSRTGPSEQYF.